A selection of T cell receptor beta chains follows, all from one sample in a study of identifying expanded T cells in peripheral blood. Here immunoSEQ multiplex PCR was the method, and the copy in TCRdb shows in-frame clones only, minus some. The sample includes 100,000 or so clones, 87% of them seen just once. The sample taken for sequencing was blood. The source of these receptors is a person aged 18-69 years in good health. Each CDR3 is given without its conserved first and last residue.

V gene	J gene	CDR3 protein
TRBV27	TRBJ2-3	ASSLIGGGARDTQY
TRBV5-6	TRBJ1-2	ASSFGQGNYGYT
TRBV5-6	TRBJ1-2	ASSMKWDGTNYGYT
TRBV27	TRBJ2-5	ASSFSDPGLAGETQY
TRBV30	TRBJ1-4	AWSRWGQGNEKLF
TRBV16	TRBJ2-2	ASSPFSSGELF
TRBV5-1	TRBJ2-1	ASSLRGFEQF
TRBV6-6	TRBJ1-5	ASRPLSNQPQH
TRBV6-5	TRBJ2-3	ASSYYDDTDTQY
TRBV4-2	TRBJ2-7	ASSQNYEQY
TRBV4-2	TRBJ1-4	ASSQDRNRDEKLF
TRBV15	TRBJ1-1	ATSSPGQGRMENTEAF
TRBV18	TRBJ1-6	ASSMWEPTGYSPLH
TRBV5-6	TRBJ1-5	ASSFGRVDQPQH
TRBV15	TRBJ2-3	ATSRYSGGSRTDTQY
TRBV9	TRBJ1-4	ASSVEGGGKLF
TRBV4-3	TRBJ1-5	ASSQGSGGVNQPQH
TRBV7-9	TRBJ2-4	ASSLMGAGENIQY
TRBV25-1	TRBJ1-3	ASNSGNTIY
TRBV19	TRBJ2-5	ASSLRGETQY
TRBV7-9	TRBJ2-5	ASSSMGGGETQY
TRBV30	TRBJ2-7	AWSAGIYEQY
TRBV11-2	TRBJ2-5	ASTAGGETQY
TRBV19	TRBJ2-1	ASSIGGASGHLGQF
TRBV18	TRBJ2-2	ASSPPVRGLF
TRBV7-8	TRBJ1-2	ASSHGTDYGYT
TRBV6-6	TRBJ2-3	ASSQGGGATDTQY
TRBV5-6	TRBJ1-5	ASSLGQGWGNQPQH
TRBV2	TRBJ2-3	ASSEQGGSDTQY
TRBV10-3	TRBJ1-1	AISEGVTEAF
TRBV23-1	TRBJ1-3	ASSQSPGPAVGNTIY
TRBV5-4	TRBJ2-5	ASSSSGLAETQY
TRBV15	TRBJ1-1	ATSRDGQEKAF
TRBV10-3	TRBJ2-5	AISERGGGAETQY
TRBV9	TRBJ2-1	ASSVGALPDNEQF
TRBV27	TRBJ2-1	ASSSRYKGGGYNEQF
TRBV11-3	TRBJ1-1	ASSLGRGNTEAF
TRBV7-2	TRBJ1-6	ASSIKGGGGIRNSPLH
TRBV5-1	TRBJ1-2	ASSPSRGQGIHGYT
TRBV9	TRBJ2-3	ASSGSTDTQY
TRBV28	TRBJ1-6	ATDRLGSPLH
TRBV5-4	TRBJ2-2	ASSPRVGVTGELF
TRBV4-1	TRBJ1-3	ASSQEPGGLGNTIY
TRBV15	TRBJ2-2	ATSYARGGTGELF
TRBV4-2	TRBJ2-3	ASSQEFSSTDTQY
TRBV13	TRBJ2-4	ASSRPGGIQY
TRBV4-2	TRBJ1-5	ASSLPGLQPQH
TRBV7-2	TRBJ2-7	ASSLVWSPPSEQY
TRBV21-1	TRBJ1-6	ASSDRLAGSSYNSPLH
TRBV20-1	TRBJ1-5	SATQGWAQH
TRBV6-5	TRBJ2-5	ASSYSVEEQETQY
TRBV7-8	TRBJ2-1	ASSLAADNEQF
TRBV10-1	TRBJ1-6	ASSATSMGGSPLH
TRBV30	TRBJ2-5	AWSLGETQY
TRBV11-2	TRBJ2-7	ASSSQVQVYEQY
TRBV15	TRBJ2-1	ATSRGPAAEQF
TRBV7-9	TRBJ2-1	ASSKPWGSLSYNEQF
TRBV11-2	TRBJ2-1	ASRGTGWDEQF
TRBV5-1	TRBJ2-7	ASSLGRAESEQY